This TCR beta chain was recovered during a study of vaccination and CD4 T cells after COVID-19. Study-wide context: For post-vaccine samples, collection took place a median about 72 days after dose two, ranging from 14 to 241.

Researchers used the Oncomine TCR Beta short-read assay to sequence DNA from cultured CD4+ T cells. TCRdb reprocessed the PCR reads with MiXCR, giving one entry per CDR3 protein. Altogether about 14,000 distinct CDR3 sequences are present, roughly 45% being singletons, with the ten largest covering more than 15%. As regards this clonotype: Its specificity is not known.

The treatment was: approximately 9-day PBMC culture with coronavirus spike peptide pools or control peptides (ViraFEST assay). The ViraFEST method relied on peptide pools to expand antigen-specific T cells, followed by TCR sequencing. V was cut by 3 bases and J by 6 bases, with 18 bases left in between. This CDR3 comprises 15 residues. CDR1 and CDR2 from the germline V gene are SGHRS and YFSETQ. Points from the study as a whole: From about 20 to 38, the median of SARS-CoV-2-reactive clonotypes rose without reaching significance. In convalescent patients, a median about 90% of post-vaccine SARS-CoV-2-reactive clones appeared only after vaccination.

Input material: cultured CD4+ T cells from blood. The clonotype comes from a human donor with COVID-19. The chain links TRBV5-1 to TRBJ2-5; a weak D match, TRBD1 (6 bases). The CDR3: CASSSNTGSGKTQYF. In nucleotides, the CDR3 is TGCGCCAGCAGCTCAAATACAGGGTCCGGGAAGACCCAGTACTTC. Full variable domain (rest looked up from reference TRBV5-1 and TRBJ2-5): KAGVTQTPRYLIKTRGQQVTLSCSPISGHRSVSWYQQTPGQGLQFLFEYFSETQRNKGNFPGRFSGRQFSNSRSEMNVSTLELGDSALYLCASSSNTGSGKTQYFGPGTRLLVL.